The T cell receptor (beta chain) under discussion was sequenced for a study of T cells after yellow fever vaccination. TCRdb independently ran MiXCR on the 5' RACE reads; one entry per CDR3 protein. The sample carries 300,000 to 400,000 distinct CDR3 sequences, 8.7% recorded once. The V and J ends lost 1 base and 5 bases respectively, with 6 bases between them. The CDR3 spans 12 residues. Germline V lookup: CDR1 SGHRS, CDR2 YFSETQ. Comment on this clonotype: What it binds is unknown.

The study, taken as a whole, reports: Clonotypes appearing in both CD4 and CD8 compartments existed, and their share was small. At under 97% for CD4 and approximately 88% for CD8, most primary-vaccination clones showed up again after the booster.

The V gene is TRBV5-1, the J gene TRBJ2-5; D is unresolved. This TCR came from a man between 18 and 29 years old who received the YFV17D yellow fever vaccine. The input for sequencing was PBMCs, taken on the day of the first yellow fever vaccination. The CDR3 DNA is TGCGCCAGCAGCTTGCGTAGGGAGACCCAGTACTTC. Encoded protein: CASSLRRETQYF.